This paragraph covers one T cell receptor beta chain sequence. The antigen is undetermined. There are 14 residues in the CDR3. With 3 bases removed from V and 10 bases from J, the gap between germline ends came to 13 bases. From germline, CDR1 is MGHDK and CDR2 SYGVNS. The source of the sample is a study of naive CD8 T cells in extremely preterm neonates. Study observations and caveats: Compared with all age groups, preterm neonates showed less repertoire richness.

The repertoire was sequenced with immunoSEQ multiplex PCR; TCRdb's copy has only in-frame clones and lacks some. Of around 5,000 clones in the sample, about 96% were seen once. Blood donors were healthy children aged about 16-56 months and healthy nonsmoking adults. The chain joins TRBV25-1 to TRBJ1-6, with TRBD1 as a possible D gene (5 bases). The clonotype originates from a human donor in good health. Sequencing was carried out using naive CD8+ T cells from blood. CDR3 amino acids: CASSDPRVSSPLHF. The CDR3 nucleotides read TGTGCCAGCAGTGACCCCAGGGTGAGCTCACCCCTCCACTTT.